This T cell receptor (beta chain) was obtained from a study of control samples from healthy donors and cancer patients. Only in-frame clones appear in the TCRdb table, and some are missing; sequencing was by immunoSEQ multiplex PCR. The profile shows about 120,000 clones, 70% to 90% of them singletons. The CDR3 totals 12 residues. Trimming pared 0 bases from V and 6 bases from J, leaving 8 bases between. The germline V gene encodes CDR1 GTSNPN and CDR2 SVGIG (reference sequence). This TCR came from a man aged 45-65 years in good health. The chain uses TRBV30 and TRBJ1-1, with D unresolved. The sample comprised blood. Here the CDR3 DNA reads TGTGCCTGGAGTGTAGATACAGCTGAAGCTTTCTTT. This gives the protein CAWSVDTAEAFF.